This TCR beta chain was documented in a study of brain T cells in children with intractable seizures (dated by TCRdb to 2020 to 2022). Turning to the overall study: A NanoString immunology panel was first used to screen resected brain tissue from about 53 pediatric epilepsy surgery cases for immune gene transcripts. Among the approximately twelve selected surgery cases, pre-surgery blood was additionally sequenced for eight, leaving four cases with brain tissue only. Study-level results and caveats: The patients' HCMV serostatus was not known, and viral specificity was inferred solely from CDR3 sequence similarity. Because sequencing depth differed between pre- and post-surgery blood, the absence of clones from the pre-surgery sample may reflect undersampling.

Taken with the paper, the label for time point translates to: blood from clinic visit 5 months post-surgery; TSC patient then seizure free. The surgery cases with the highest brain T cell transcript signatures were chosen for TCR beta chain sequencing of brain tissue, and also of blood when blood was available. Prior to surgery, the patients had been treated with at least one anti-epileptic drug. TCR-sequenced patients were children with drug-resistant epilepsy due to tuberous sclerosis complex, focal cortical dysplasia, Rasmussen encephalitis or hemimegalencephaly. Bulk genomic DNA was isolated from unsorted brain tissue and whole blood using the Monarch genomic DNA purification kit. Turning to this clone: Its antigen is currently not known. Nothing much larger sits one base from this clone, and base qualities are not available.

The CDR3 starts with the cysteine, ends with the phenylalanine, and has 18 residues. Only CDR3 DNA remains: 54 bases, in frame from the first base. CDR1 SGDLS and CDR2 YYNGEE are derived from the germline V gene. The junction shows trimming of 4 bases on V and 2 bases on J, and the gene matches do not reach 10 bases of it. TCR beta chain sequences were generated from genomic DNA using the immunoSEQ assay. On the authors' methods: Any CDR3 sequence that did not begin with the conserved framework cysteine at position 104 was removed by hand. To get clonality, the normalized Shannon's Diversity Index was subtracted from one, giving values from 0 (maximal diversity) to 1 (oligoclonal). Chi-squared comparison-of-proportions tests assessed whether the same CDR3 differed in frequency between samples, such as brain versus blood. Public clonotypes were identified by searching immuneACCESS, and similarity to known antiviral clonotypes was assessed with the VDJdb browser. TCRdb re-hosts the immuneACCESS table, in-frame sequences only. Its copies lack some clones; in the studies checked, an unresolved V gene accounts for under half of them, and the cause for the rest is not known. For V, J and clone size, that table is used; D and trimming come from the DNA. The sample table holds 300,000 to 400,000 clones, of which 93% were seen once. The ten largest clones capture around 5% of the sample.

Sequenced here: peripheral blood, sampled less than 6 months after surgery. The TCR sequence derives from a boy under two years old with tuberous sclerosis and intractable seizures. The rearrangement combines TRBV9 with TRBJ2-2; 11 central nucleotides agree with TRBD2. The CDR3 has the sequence CASSPQTSGVFNTGELFF. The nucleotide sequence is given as TGTGCCAGCAGCCCCCAGACTAGCGGGGTTTTTAACACCGGGGAGCTGTTTTTT.